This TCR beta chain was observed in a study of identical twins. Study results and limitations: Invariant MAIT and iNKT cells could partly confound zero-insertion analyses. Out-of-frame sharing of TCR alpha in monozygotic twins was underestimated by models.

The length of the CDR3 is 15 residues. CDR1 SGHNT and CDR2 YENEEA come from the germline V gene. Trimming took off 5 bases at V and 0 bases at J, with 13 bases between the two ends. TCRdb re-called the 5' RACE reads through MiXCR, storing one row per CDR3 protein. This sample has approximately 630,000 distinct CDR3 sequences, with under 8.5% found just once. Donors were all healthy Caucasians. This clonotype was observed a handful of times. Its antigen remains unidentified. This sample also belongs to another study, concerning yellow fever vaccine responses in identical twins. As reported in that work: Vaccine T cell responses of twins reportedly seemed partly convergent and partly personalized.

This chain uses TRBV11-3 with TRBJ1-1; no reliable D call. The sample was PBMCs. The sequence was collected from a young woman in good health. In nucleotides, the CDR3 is TGTGCCAGCAGCGCGGACCGGTTAATGAACACTGAAGCTTTCTTT. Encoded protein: CASSADRLMNTEAFF.